These 24 T cell receptor beta chains were all obtained from the same sample, sequenced in a study of molecular identifiers for immune sequencing clone quantification. TCRdb recomputed calls from the PCR reads with MiXCR, one row per CDR3 protein. The sample includes about 100,000 distinct CDR3 sequences, about 32% of them seen just once. The specimen was naive CD8+ T cells from blood, with Jurkat cell RNA spiked in. Subset given: FACS-sorted CD8+CD4-CCR7+CD45RA+ naive T cells. The receptor source for this set is a human donor in good health. Some libraries in this study had Jurkat cell RNA spiked in.

This clonotype was picked up a small number of times. V is TRBV28 and J is TRBJ2-7; no clear D gene. In germline, CDR1 is MDHEN, CDR2 SYDVKM. This CDR3 contains 15 residues. V was cut by 6 bases and J by 5 bases, with 20 bases left in between. The CDR3 is CASSHSPRTSHEQYF. CDR3 nucleotides: TGTGCCAGCAGCCATTCCCCCAGGACGAGCCACGAGCAGTACTTC.

In the case of this clonotype: A read error may explain this, as a much larger clone is one base away. J is TRBJ2-7 and V is TRBV5-1; no firm D call. Germline loops: CDR1 SGHRS, CDR2 YFSETQ. This CDR3 spans 13 amino acids. CDR3 protein: CASSLELVYEQCF. Written as DNA, the CDR3 is TGCGCCAGCAGCTTGGAATTAGTCTACGAGCAGTGCTTC.

This clonotype appeared a few times. The V and J genes are TRBV21-1 and TRBJ1-5; TRBD1 is taken as the D call from the table, unchecked against the DNA. TRBV21-1 is termed a pseudogene. There are 15 residues in the CDR3. In DNA, the CDR3 is TGTGCCAGCAGCACAGAGGAACAGGGTCGTCAGCCCCAGCATTTT. Its protein is CASSTEEQGRQPQHF.

This clonotype occurred many times. V gene TRBV4-2 combines with J gene TRBJ1-1; 9 bases match TRBD1. The germline V gene has CDR1 LGHNA and CDR2 YNFKEQ. The CDR3 length is 16 residues. Trimming at V came to 4 bases and at J to 2 bases, leaving 8 bases not matched to a gene. The CDR3 nucleotides are TGTGCCAGCAGCCTAACTGGACAGGGGACTAACACTGAAGCTTTCTTT. Residues: CASSLTGQGTNTEAFF.

CDR3 amino acids: CASSQDIGLAGVGEQFF. CDR3 bases: TGTGCCAGCAGCCAAGATATCGGACTAGCGGGAGTGGGTGAGCAGTTCTTC. J is TRBJ2-1 and V is TRBV3-2; the table's D call TRBD2 went unverified against the DNA. TRBV3-2 is a known pseudogene. The CDR3 is made up of 17 amino acids.

This clonotype was seen once. A single base separates this from a much larger clone, so it may be a read error. The chain couples TRBV7-2 to TRBJ2-2, with D possibly being TRBD2 (6 bases). The germline gives CDR1 SGHTA, CDR2 FQGNSA. This CDR3 is 15 amino acids long. The DNA for the CDR3 is TGTGCCAGCAGCTTAGCGGGAGGTTCCCGAAATGGGCTGTTATTT. This translates into CASSLAGGSRNGLLF.

This clonotype was seen many times. The rearrangement uses TRBV9 and TRBJ2-7; 9 positions match TRBD1. The V gene's germline CDR1 is SGDLS and CDR2 YYNGEE. The length of the CDR3 is 16 residues. V gave up 4 bases and J gave up 0 bases; unmatched junction bases: 8. CDR3 DNA sequence: TGTGCCAGCAGCCCCTGGGACAGGGTAGTCTCCTACGAGCAGTACTTC. Translation gives CASSPWDRVVSYEQYF.

The genes are TRBV11-2 and TRBJ2-4, with 8 bases that match TRBD1. The junction had 7 bases not matched to a gene; V was cut back by 5 bases and J by 16 bases. The germline gives CDR1 SGHAT, CDR2 FQNNGV. CDR3 length: 11 amino acids. This chain's CDR3 is CASSNSGTGYF. CDR3 nucleotide sequence: TGTGCCAGCAGCAATTCCGGGACAGGTTACTTC.

A word on this clonotype: At one of its ends the junction is not consistent with the germline gene, which may arise from a read error. The rearrangement uses TRBV13 and TRBJ2-3; D is unclear. CDR1 and CDR2 (germline): PRHDT, FYEKMQ (reference sequence). The CDR3 contains 15 residues. The CDR3 DNA reads as TGTGCCAGCAGCTTTAGGATACCCAACTCAGATACGCAGTTTTTT. The encoded protein is CASSFRIPNSDTQFF.

Comments on this clonotype: A read error may account for a junction end that differs from germline. CDR3 loop: CASSPTSALNNEQIF. In DNA form, the CDR3 reads TGTGCCAGCAGCCCTACTAGTGCCCTCAACAATGAGCAGATCTTC. The chain uses TRBV7-6 and TRBJ2-1; TRBD2 might be the D (5 bases). The CDR3 has 15 amino acids. Germline lookup yields CDR1 SGHVS and CDR2 FNYEAQ.

This clonotype occurred a few times. The V call is TRBV6-2 or TRBV6-3, the J call TRBJ2-1; 9 bases are a match to TRBD1. Germline V gene data show CDR1 as MNHEY and CDR2 as SVGEGT. V gave up 3 bases and J gave up 8 bases; unmatched junction bases: 8. CDR3 size: 15 residues. The CDR3 region is CASSYPGQGFDEQFF. In nucleotides, the CDR3 is TGTGCCAGCAGTTATCCGGGACAGGGTTTCGATGAGCAGTTCTTC.

This clonotype is a singleton in its sample. V usage is TRBV29-1 and J usage is TRBJ2-7; 11 positions match TRBD2. The CDR3 sequence is 16 residues long. Unmatched junction bases numbered 13, after V lost 6 bases and J lost 3 bases. Germline assignment: CDR1 SQVTM and CDR2 ANQGSEA. CDR3 in amino acids: CSVIGLAGDLDYEQYF. The CDR3 bases are TGCAGCGTGATAGGACTAGCGGGTGATTTGGACTACGAGCAGTACTTC.

A few counts support this clonotype. The chain uses TRBV12-3 or TRBV12-4 and TRBJ2-1; D is ambiguous. Trimming shortened V by 3 bases and J by 10 bases, and 13 bases separated the two germline ends. The CDR3 contains 13 residues. CDR3 DNA sequence: TGTGCCAGCAGTTTCGAGAATTTGGGGGAGCAGTTCTTC. This translates into CASSFENLGEQFF.

With respect to this clonotype: This may arise from a read error, as a much more abundant clone is one base away. The chain combines TRBV20-1 with TRBJ2-2, with D perhaps TRBD2 (5 bases). The length of the CDR3 is 14 residues. The germline CDR1 and CDR2 sequences are DFQATT and SNEGSKA (reference sequence). CDR3 loop: CSANDYQNSGELFF. The CDR3 region has the DNA TGCAGTGCCAATGACTATCAGAACTCCGGGGAGCTGTTTTTT.

The chain couples TRBV6-2 or TRBV6-3 to TRBJ2-1; 10 bases line up with TRBD2. This CDR3 comprises 16 residues. Germline CDR1 reads MNHEY; CDR2 reads SVGEGT. Trimming cost V 5 bases and J 8 bases; bases outside gene matches: 12. The CDR3 here is CASSPLSSGSLHEQFF. In nucleotides, the CDR3 is TGTGCCAGCAGTCCTCTTTCTAGCGGGAGTTTACATGAGCAGTTCTTC.

The table lists this clonotype with many counts. This chain connects TRBV19 to TRBJ1-3, with D hard to call. The CDR3 sequence is 13 residues long. The germline V and J ends were trimmed by 7 bases and 2 bases, with 9 bases remaining between them. Germline V gives CDR1 LNHDA, CDR2 SQIVND (reference sequence). This CDR3 is CASKDGAGNTIYF. The CDR3 DNA reads as TGTGCCAGTAAGGACGGCGCTGGAAACACCATATATTTT.

The V call is TRBV27, the J call TRBJ2-2, with 9 bases identical to TRBD1. CDR1 is MNHEY and CDR2 is SMNVEV in the germline V gene (reference sequence). The junction had 4 bases not matched to a gene; V was cut back by 3 bases and J by 5 bases. The CDR3 contains 15 residues. The CDR3 loop is CASSLTGGRTGELFF. CDR3 DNA sequence: TGTGCCAGCAGTTTGACAGGGGGGCGGACCGGGGAGCTGTTTTTT.

Concerning this clonotype: This may be a read error, as it is one base from a much larger clone. The chain links TRBV7-9 to TRBJ2-3; 7 nucleotides match TRBD1. This CDR3 has 14 residues. Germline values: CDR1 SEHNR, CDR2 FQNEAQ (reference sequence). V trimming: 5 bases; J trimming: 7 bases; junction bases outside the gene matches: 9. CDR3 sequence (DNA): TGTGCCAGCAGCCCCCACGGACAGGCCCATACGCAGTATTTT. It is translated as CASSPHGQAHTQYF.

This clonotype has more than one count but fewer than ten. V is TRBV28 and J is TRBJ2-2, with no clear D. Trimming pared 3 bases from V and 7 bases from J, leaving 9 bases between. Germline values: CDR1 MDHEN, CDR2 SYDVKM. The CDR3 totals 13 residues. The CDR3 protein is CASSFRLVGELFF. In DNA form, the CDR3 reads TGTGCCAGCAGTTTTAGGTTGGTCGGGGAGCTGTTTTTT.

Remarks on this clonotype: A junction boundary mismatches the germline segment, possibly from a read error. V is TRBV5-1 and J is TRBJ1-2, with a weak D call TRBD1 (6 bases). Looked up from germline, CDR1 is SGHRS and CDR2 is YFSETQ. CDR3 length equals 16 residues. CDR3 in amino acids: CASSFVVGGRSYGFTF. As DNA, the CDR3 is TGCGCCAGCAGCTTCGTCGTTGGGGGGCGCAGCTATGGCTTCACCTTC.

To note about this clonotype: Just one base apart from a much larger clone, this may be a read error. The CDR3 does not end in the conserved phenylalanine or tryptophan, so this is likely a read error. CDR3 in amino acids: CASGDSDTDTQYL. In nucleotides, the CDR3 is TGTGCCAGTGGGGACAGCGACACAGATACGCAGTATCTT. The genes are TRBV7-9 and TRBJ2-3; 7 bases line up with TRBD1. Germline V gives CDR1 SEHNR, CDR2 FQNEAQ (reference sequence). This CDR3 spans 13 amino acids. The junction had 5 bases not matched to a gene; V was cut back by 9 bases and J by 2 bases.

The V and J genes are TRBV2 and TRBJ2-1; 7 nucleotides agree with TRBD1. With 8 bases clipped from V and 0 bases from J, the junction kept 7 bases outside the gene matches. Germline V gives CDR1 SNHLY, CDR2 FYNNEI. The CDR3 covers 15 residues. CDR3 sequence reads: CASPGTEGSYNEQFF. The CDR3 DNA follows: TGTGCCAGCCCTGGGACAGAGGGCTCCTACAATGAGCAGTTCTTC.

This clonotype was counted only a few times. For the CDR3, the DNA is TGTGCCAGTAGTTCCGGGGGCCCGCAGTACTTC. Protein sequence: CASSSGGPQYF. The genes are TRBV19 and TRBJ2-7; either TRBD1 or TRBD2 may supply D (6 bases each). V was clipped by 5 bases and J by 9 bases, with 11 bases between them. There are 11 residues in the CDR3. The V gene's germline CDR1 is LNHDA and CDR2 SQIVND (reference sequence).

The chain couples TRBV4-3 to TRBJ2-3; unclear D gene. This CDR3 is 16 amino acids long. Per the germline V gene, CDR1 is LGHNA and CDR2 is YSLEER. V was pared by 0 bases and J by 3 bases, with 13 bases between. CDR3 residues: CASSQDPVGSTDTQYF. The CDR3 DNA reads TGCGCCAGCAGCCAAGATCCGGTCGGATCGACAGATACGCAGTATTTT.